This T cell receptor (beta chain) was found in a study of OX40 agonist ivuxolimab in advanced cancers. Overall study results and limits: Some nonresponders likewise displayed low normalized T-cell clonal expansion. CD4+ and CD8+ T cells in blood underwent clonal expansion by week 6 at 0.1 to 3.0 mg/kg. Researchers did not determine the expanded peripheral T cells' antigen specificity.

Note on this clone: Its cognate antigen is unknown.

The repertoire was sequenced with immunoSEQ multiplex PCR; TCRdb's copy has only in-frame clones and lacks some. The sample contains about 130,000 clones, 90% of which appear only once. Blood samples were obtained at baseline, cycle 4 day 1, and cycle 7 day 1. Trimming removed 4 bases at V and 0 bases at J, with 10 bases between. The CDR3 covers 15 residues. Germline CDR1 is SGHRS and CDR2 is YFSETQ. The sequence was collected from an adult with an advanced solid tumor such as melanoma, head and neck, liver or kidney cancer. This specimen consisted of CD4+ or CD8+ T cells sorted from blood, obtained in a trial of the OX40 agonist ivuxolimab. This chain joins TRBV5-1 and TRBJ2-2, with D unresolved. CDR3 sequence reads: CASSNHIANTGELFF. In nucleotides, the CDR3 is TGCGCCAGCAGCAACCATATTGCGAACACCGGGGAGCTGTTTTTT.